The 27 T cell receptor beta chains below all came from one sample that was sequenced in a study of CD8 T cells in ankylosing spondylitis. A single record per CDR3 protein comes from TCRdb applying MiXCR to the 5' RACE reads. The sample records 150,000 to 200,000 distinct CDR3 sequences, around a sixth being singletons. Sequenced material: blood, either unsorted or a sorted T cell fraction (not recorded which). These receptors came from a male donor aged 5-29 years with ankylosing spondylitis or in good health (not recorded which).

This clonotype has at least ten counts. A read error may account for a junction end that differs from germline. The V gene is TRBV28, the J gene TRBJ1-1, with D perhaps matching TRBD1 (6 bases). The CDR3 extends over 12 amino acids. Germline V gives CDR1 MDHEN, CDR2 SYDVKM. The CDR3: CASKLGHTEAFF. The DNA of the CDR3 is TGTGCCAGCAAGTTGGGACACACAGAAGCTTTCTTT.

This clonotype was seen many times. The chain uses TRBV10-3 and TRBJ2-7; D may be TRBD2 (5 bases). CDR3 length equals 12 residues. Germline V gives CDR1 ENHRY, CDR2 SYGVKD. The ends were cut back, 3 bases at V and 6 bases at J, with 9 bases in the middle. Here the CDR3 DNA reads TGTGCCATCAGTGACCTCGAGGGCGAGCAGTACGTC. Translated, it gives CAISDLEGEQYV.

This clonotype was observed at least ten times. This chain uses TRBV12-3 or TRBV12-4 with TRBJ1-5, with 7 bases matching TRBD1. The V segment lost 8 bases and the J segment 5 bases; nucleotides outside the gene matches: 9. CDR3 size: 14 residues. The CDR3 here is CASHLGQGDQPQHF. The CDR3, as DNA: TGTGCCAGCCACCTGGGGCAGGGGGATCAGCCCCAGCATTTT.

This clonotype was seen at least ten times. The chain combines TRBV6-5 with TRBJ2-1, with D hard to call. CDR1 and CDR2 (germline): MNHEY, SVGAGI. This CDR3 contains 15 residues. Between the trimmed V and J ends, which lost 1 base and 5 bases, there was a span of 12 bases. This CDR3 reads CASSYYGGLNNEQFF. CDR3 bases: TGTGCCAGCAGTTACTATGGCGGATTAAACAATGAGCAGTTCTTC.

This clonotype was seen only a few times. This rearrangement joins TRBV4-3 to TRBJ1-6; D ambiguous. The ends were cut back, 0 bases at V and 8 bases at J, with 8 bases in the middle. The V gene's germline CDR1 is LGHNA and CDR2 YSLEER. This CDR3 is built from 14 residues. CDR3 region: CASSQDRGYSPLHF. The CDR3 DNA reads as TGCGCCAGCAGCCAAGATCGAGGGTATTCACCCCTCCACTTT.

This clonotype was recorded many times. The rearrangement uses TRBV3-1 and TRBJ1-1; the D is unclear. Germline CDR1 and CDR2: LGHDT and YNNKEL (reference sequence). V lost 1 base and J lost 3, with 9 bases in between. The CDR3 has 14 amino acids. CDR3 residues: CASSQVPPDTEAFF. CDR3 nucleotides: TGTGCCAGCAGCCAAGTCCCCCCGGACACTGAAGCTTTCTTT.

On this clonotype itself: A much larger clone is a single base away; this may be a read error. The rearrangement links TRBV5-6 to TRBJ1-4; 7 bases are a match to TRBD1. CDR3 length: 16 amino acids. The germline gives CDR1 SGHDT, CDR2 YYEEEE. As DNA, the CDR3 is TGTGCCAGCAGCTTGAAAACAGGGGCGCAGAATGAAAATCTGTTTTTT. It encodes CASSLKTGAQNENLFF.

This clonotype was counted a few times. The chain carries TRBV12-3 or TRBV12-4 and TRBJ1-5; D is perhaps TRBD1 (5 bases). Trimming took 5 bases from V and 1 from J, leaving 9 bases between them. This CDR3 is built from 14 residues. This CDR3 reads CASSHRDSNQPQHF. The CDR3 DNA sequence: TGTGCCAGCAGTCACCGGGACAGCAATCAGCCCCAGCATTTT.

This clonotype has a count of ten or more. The chain joins TRBV12-3 or TRBV12-4 to TRBJ2-2, with a weak D call TRBD2 (6 bases). The CDR3 is made up of 17 amino acids. V lost 7 bases to trimming and J lost 9 bases, with 27 bases between them. Here the CDR3 DNA reads TGTGCCAGCACCGGCCGAGCCGGGACTCCCCAACAGTGGGAGCTGTTTTTT. Translating gives CASTGRAGTPQQWELFF.

V is TRBV27 and J is TRBJ1-5, with D unclear. The CDR3 has 17 amino acids. The V end was cut by 1 base, the J end by 3 bases, with 16 bases between. CDR1 and CDR2 from the germline V gene are MNHEY and SMNVEV (reference sequence). CDR3 DNA: TGTGCCAGCAGTTTATATTGGGATCGACGGAACAATCAGCCCCAGCATTTT. It encodes CASSLYWDRRNNQPQHF.

This clonotype showed up many times. The gene calls are TRBV12-3 or TRBV12-4 and TRBJ1-2, with no clear D. Trimming shortened V by 4 bases and J by 8 bases, and 11 bases separated the two germline ends. The CDR3 is made up of 12 amino acids. The CDR3 loop is CASSSTIIGYTF. As DNA, the CDR3 is TGTGCCAGCAGTTCGACGATAATCGGCTACACCTTC.

In its sample, this clonotype was seen many times. The CDR3 spells CASSSGQKQQETQYF. CDR3 coding DNA: TGTGCCAGCAGCTCCGGACAGAAACAACAAGAGACCCAGTACTTC. The rearrangement links TRBV11-3 to TRBJ2-5; weak D call: TRBD1 (6 bases). The CDR3 covers 15 residues. Per germline, CDR1 SGHNT and CDR2 YENEEA. V lost 4 bases and J lost 2, with 14 bases in between. Based on the CDR3 plus reference TRBV11-3 and TRBJ2-5, the full variable domain is EAGVVQSPRYKIIEKKQPVAFWCNPISGHNTLYWYLQNLGQGPELLIRYENEEAVDDSQLPKDRFSAERLKGVDSTLKIQPAELGDSAVYLCASSSGQKQQETQYFGPGTRLLVL.

This clonotype was observed at least ten times. The V gene is TRBV28, the J gene TRBJ2-5; maybe TRBD2 (5 bases). With 4 bases removed from V and 5 bases from J, the gap between germline ends came to 8 bases. Germline V gene sequence: CDR1 MDHEN, CDR2 SYDVKM. This CDR3 is 12 amino acids long. The CDR3 nucleotides read TGTGCCAGCAGTTACGAGCGGGAGACCCAGTACTTC. Protein sequence: CASSYERETQYF.

This clonotype was picked up a small number of times. The V and J genes are TRBV25-1 and TRBJ2-3; 10 bases agree with TRBD2. J gave up 6 bases and V 1 base, and 7 bases lay outside the gene matches. Germline values: CDR1 MGHDK, CDR2 SYGVNS. This CDR3 contains 16 residues. The CDR3 here is CASSEWGLAGADTQYF. The CDR3 bases are TGTGCCAGCAGTGAATGGGGGCTAGCGGGAGCCGATACGCAGTATTTT.

This clonotype was observed at least ten times. The J gene is TRBJ2-7, the V gene TRBV20-1, with 7 bases identical to TRBD1. V shed 6 bases and J 5 bases; nucleotides not matched to a gene: 22. The V gene's germline CDR1 is DFQATT and CDR2 SNEGSKA (reference sequence). The CDR3 extends over 17 amino acids. This chain's CDR3 is CSAPTRYEGTVRHEQYF. Written as DNA, the CDR3 is TGCAGTGCGCCCACGCGGTACGAAGGGACAGTAAGACACGAGCAGTACTTC.

V usage is TRBV7-8 and J usage is TRBJ2-7; 11 bases are shared with TRBD2. Germline assignment: CDR1 SGHVS and CDR2 FQNEAQ. V gave up 3 bases and J gave up 4 bases; unmatched junction bases: 2. This CDR3 has 14 residues. CDR3 DNA: TGTGCCAGCAGCTTGGGACTAGCGGAATACGAGCAGTACTTC. Translating it yields CASSLGLAEYEQYF.

In its sample, this clonotype was seen many times. The V and J genes are TRBV12-3 or TRBV12-4 and TRBJ2-1, with D possibly matching TRBD2 (5 bases). Trimming removed 7 bases from V and 5 bases from J, with 12 bases in between. The CDR3 runs to 13 residues. For the CDR3, the DNA is TGTGCCAGCACCAAACTAGGCAACAATGAGCAGTTCTTC. Encoded protein: CASTKLGNNEQFF.

This chain joins TRBV29-1 and TRBJ2-1; 8 bases align to TRBD2. This CDR3 region has 13 residues. V dropped 4 bases and J dropped 5; count of bases not matched to a gene: 4. The germline V gene has CDR1 SQVTM and CDR2 ANQGSEA. The CDR3 is CSVAGLAHNEQFF. CDR3 coding DNA: TGCAGCGTTGCCGGACTAGCTCACAATGAGCAGTTCTTC.

The sample holds many counts of this clonotype. This chain connects TRBV5-1 to TRBJ2-5; D might be TRBD1 or TRBD2, each matching 5 bases. Trimming stripped 1 base from V and 4 bases from J, with 11 bases between. Germline V CDR1 and CDR2: SGHRS, YFSETQ. The CDR3 loop spans 14 amino acids. In DNA, the CDR3 is TGCGCCAGCAGCTTGTCCAGGGCGGGAGAGACCCAGTACTTC. Residues: CASSLSRAGETQYF.

This clonotype was recorded many times. This rearrangement joins TRBV5-1 to TRBJ2-6; 8 bases are shared with TRBD1. Germline V gives CDR1 SGHRS, CDR2 YFSETQ. Germline trimming cut 4 bases from V and 7 bases from J; bases unmatched to any gene: 7. CDR3 length: 15 amino acids. Here the CDR3 reads CASSPRTGNANVLTF. In nucleotides, the CDR3 is TGCGCCAGCAGCCCTCGGACAGGGAATGCCAACGTCCTGACTTTC.

This clonotype was detected ten times or more. The CDR3 spells CSVDSPQGTYNEQFF. The CDR3 coding sequence is TGCAGCGTTGACTCCCCCCAGGGAACCTACAATGAGCAGTTCTTC. This chain joins TRBV29-1 and TRBJ2-1; TRBD1 might be the D (5 bases). Trimming took 3 bases from V and 2 from J, leaving 14 bases between them. CDR3 length equals 15 residues. Germline V gives CDR1 SQVTM, CDR2 ANQGSEA.

The genes are TRBV6-5 and TRBJ2-7; 9 bases are a match to TRBD2. CDR3 length equals 14 residues. CDR1 and CDR2 (germline): MNHEY, SVGAGI. V trimming: 2 bases; J trimming: 3 bases; junction bases outside the gene matches: 2. The CDR3 nucleotides are TGTGCCAGCAGTTACGGGCGGGAGGGCTACGAGCAGTACTTC. Amino acids: CASSYGREGYEQYF.

This clonotype was recorded at least ten times. This chain links TRBV6-2 or TRBV6-3 with TRBJ2-2, with TRBD1 identical over 9 bases. The germline gives CDR1 MNHEY, CDR2 SVGEGT. This CDR3 is built from 16 residues. The V gene end was trimmed by 5 bases and the J gene end by 0 bases; junction bases not matched to a gene: 4. The CDR3 region has the DNA TGTGCCAGCAGTCCTCGGACAGGGGCGAACACCGGGGAGCTGTTTTTT. The encoded protein is CASSPRTGANTGELFF.

The sample holds many counts of this clonotype. CDR3 loop: CASIGASAHNEQFF. CDR3 in DNA: TGTGCCAGCATCGGGGCTAGCGCTCACAATGAGCAGTTCTTC. The J gene is TRBJ2-1, the V gene TRBV28; a weak D match, TRBD2 (6 bases). The germline V and J ends were trimmed by 7 bases and 5 bases, with 15 bases remaining between them. The CDR3 covers 14 residues. Germline CDR1 and CDR2: MDHEN and SYDVKM.

This clonotype was counted many times. The CDR3 is CASRTYNDYEQYF. The CDR3 DNA reads TGTGCCAGCAGGACCTACAACGACTACGAGCAGTACTTC. The V call is TRBV28, the J call TRBJ2-7; D uncertain. CDR3 length: 13 amino acids. Trimming took 6 bases from V and 3 from J, leaving 12 bases between them. Germline V gives CDR1 MDHEN, CDR2 SYDVKM.

This clonotype was counted at least ten times. This chain links TRBV7-6 with TRBJ2-3; 11 bases map to TRBD2. V was pared by 5 bases and J by 4 bases, with 11 bases of the junction left unmatched. Germline V CDR1 and CDR2: SGHVS, FNYEAQ. The CDR3 consists of 17 residues. The CDR3: CASSPQPGLADSDTQYF. The CDR3 bases are TGTGCCAGCAGCCCCCAACCGGGACTAGCGGATTCAGATACGCAGTATTTT.

Many counts were recorded for this clonotype. The chain recombines TRBV10-1 with TRBJ2-5; D is unresolved. CDR3 length: 13 residues. Per the germline V gene, CDR1 is WNHNN and CDR2 is SYGVQD (reference sequence). Trimming pared 4 bases from V and 5 bases from J, leaving 11 bases between. CDR3 in DNA: TGCGCCAGCAGTGCGCGGCCGGTGGAGACCCAGTACTTC. Encoded protein: CASSARPVETQYF.